This T cell receptor (beta chain) originates from a study of beta chain features in type 1 diabetes. General study findings and limits: Healthy donors had naive, central memory and Treg TCRB repertoires that appeared less similar than those seen among patients.

Averaging around 110 mL, one heparinised blood draw was given by each donor. There are a few counts of this clone. Its antigen is unknown. The sequenced template was cDNA made from the entire isolated RNA. Clones were sequenced by immunoSEQ multiplex PCR, and TCRdb holds only the in-frame ones, with some missing. This table holds around 250,000 clones, 25% to 30% found once. The germline V gene encodes CDR1 SSHAT and CDR2 FNYEAQ (reference sequence). The CDR3 contains 15 residues. V lost 5 bases to trimming and J lost 0 bases, with 11 bases between them. The sequence was obtained from a man aged 25-45 years in good health. The specimen was central memory CD4+ T cells from blood. The chain couples TRBV7-7 to TRBJ2-1; no reliable D call. The CDR3 coding sequence is TGTGCCAGCAGCGCTGACACAAGCTCCTACAATGAGCAGTTCTTC. Amino acids: CASSADTSSYNEQFF.